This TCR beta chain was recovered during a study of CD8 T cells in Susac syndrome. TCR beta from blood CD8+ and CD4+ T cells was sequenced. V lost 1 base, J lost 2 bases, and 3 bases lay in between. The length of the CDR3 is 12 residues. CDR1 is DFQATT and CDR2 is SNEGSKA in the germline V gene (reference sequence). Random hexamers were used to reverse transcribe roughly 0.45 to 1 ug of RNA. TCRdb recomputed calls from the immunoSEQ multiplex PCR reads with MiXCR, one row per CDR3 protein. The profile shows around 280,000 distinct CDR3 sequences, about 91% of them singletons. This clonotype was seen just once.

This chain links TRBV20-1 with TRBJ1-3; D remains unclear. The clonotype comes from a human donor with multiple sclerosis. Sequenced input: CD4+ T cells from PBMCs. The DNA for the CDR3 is TGCAGTGCTAGAGGGCCTGGAAACACCATATATTTT. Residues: CSARGPGNTIYF.